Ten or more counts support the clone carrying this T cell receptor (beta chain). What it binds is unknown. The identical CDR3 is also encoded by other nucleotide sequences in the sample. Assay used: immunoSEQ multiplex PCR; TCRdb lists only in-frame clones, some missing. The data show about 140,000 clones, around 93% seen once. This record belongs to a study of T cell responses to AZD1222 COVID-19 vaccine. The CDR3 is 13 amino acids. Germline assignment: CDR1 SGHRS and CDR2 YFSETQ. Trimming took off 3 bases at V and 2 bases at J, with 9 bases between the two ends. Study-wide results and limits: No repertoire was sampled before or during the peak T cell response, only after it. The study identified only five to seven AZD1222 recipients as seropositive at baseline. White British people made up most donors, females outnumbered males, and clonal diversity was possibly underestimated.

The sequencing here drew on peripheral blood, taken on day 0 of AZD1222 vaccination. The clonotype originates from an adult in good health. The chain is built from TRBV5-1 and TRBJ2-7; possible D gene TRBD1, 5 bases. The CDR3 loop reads CASSSQGPYEQYF. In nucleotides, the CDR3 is TGCGCCAGCAGCTCCCAGGGTCCCTACGAGCAGTACTTC.